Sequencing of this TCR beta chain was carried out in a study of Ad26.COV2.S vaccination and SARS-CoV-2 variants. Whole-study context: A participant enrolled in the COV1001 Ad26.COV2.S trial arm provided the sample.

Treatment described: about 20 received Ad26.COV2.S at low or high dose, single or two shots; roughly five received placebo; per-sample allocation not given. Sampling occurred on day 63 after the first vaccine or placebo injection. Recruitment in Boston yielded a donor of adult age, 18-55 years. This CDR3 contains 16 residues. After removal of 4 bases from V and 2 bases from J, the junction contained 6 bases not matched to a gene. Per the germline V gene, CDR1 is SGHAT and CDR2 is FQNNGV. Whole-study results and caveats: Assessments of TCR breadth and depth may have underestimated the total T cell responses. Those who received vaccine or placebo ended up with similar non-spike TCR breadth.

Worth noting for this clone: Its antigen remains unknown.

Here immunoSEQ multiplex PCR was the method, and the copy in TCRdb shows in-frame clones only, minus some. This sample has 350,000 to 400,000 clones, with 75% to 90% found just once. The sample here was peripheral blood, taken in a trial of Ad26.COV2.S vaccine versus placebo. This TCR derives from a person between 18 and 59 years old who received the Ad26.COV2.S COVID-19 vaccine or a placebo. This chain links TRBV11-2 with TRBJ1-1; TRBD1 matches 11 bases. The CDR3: CASSSVRTGGNTEAFF. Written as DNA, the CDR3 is TGTGCCAGCAGCTCGGTACGGACAGGGGGCAACACTGAAGCTTTCTTT.